The clone carrying this T cell receptor beta chain showed up just a few times. Its cognate antigen is unknown. The data belong to a study of response to subunit inactivated influenza vaccine. Overall study results and limits: It was suggested by the authors that few new T cells are recruited by each seasonal influenza vaccination.

Each CDR3 protein gets one entry after TCRdb re-called the RT-PCR reads with MiXCR. Of just over 300,000 distinct CDR3 sequences listed, approximately 23% are singletons. The clonotype comes from a man aged 50 to 75 who received an inactivated influenza vaccine. The specimen comprised PBMCs from blood, sampled approximately 20 months after vaccination.

CDR3 sequence reads: CAWSVLGNEQYF. The CDR3 DNA sequence: TGTGCCTGGAGTGTTTTGGGGAACGAGCAGTACTTC. J is TRBJ2-7 and V is TRBV30; D gene uncertain. Trimming cost V 0 bases and J 5 bases, with 8 bases left between them. The CDR3 covers 12 residues. CDR1 is GTSNPN and CDR2 is SVGIG in the germline V gene (reference sequence).